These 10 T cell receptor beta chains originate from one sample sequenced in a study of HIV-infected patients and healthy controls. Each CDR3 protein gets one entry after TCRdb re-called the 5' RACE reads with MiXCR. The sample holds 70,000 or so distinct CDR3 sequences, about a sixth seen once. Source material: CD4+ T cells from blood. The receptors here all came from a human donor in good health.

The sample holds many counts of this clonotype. CDR3 sequence reads: CASSPGTSAGNEQFF. The CDR3 DNA reads TGTGCCAGCTCTCCCGGGACTAGCGCGGGCAATGAGCAGTTCTTC. This chain links TRBV18 with TRBJ2-1; TRBD2 matches 10 bases. Germline V gene sequence: CDR1 KGHSH, CDR2 LQKENI. V was pared by 6 bases and J by 6 bases, with 8 bases of the junction left unmatched. The length of the CDR3 is 15 residues.

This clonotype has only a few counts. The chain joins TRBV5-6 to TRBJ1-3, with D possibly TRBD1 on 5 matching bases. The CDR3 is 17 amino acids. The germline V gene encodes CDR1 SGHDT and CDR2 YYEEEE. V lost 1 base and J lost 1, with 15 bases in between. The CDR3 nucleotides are TGTGCCAGCAGCTTGTTATGGGACGGGGGATCTGGAAACACCATATATTTT. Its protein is CASSLLWDGGSGNTIYF.

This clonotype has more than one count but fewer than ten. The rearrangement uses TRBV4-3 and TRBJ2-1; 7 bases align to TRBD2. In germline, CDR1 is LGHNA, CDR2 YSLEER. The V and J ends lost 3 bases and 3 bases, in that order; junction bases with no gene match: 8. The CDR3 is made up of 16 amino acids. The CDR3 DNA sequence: TGCGCCAGCAGCCACCGGGACTACAACAACTACAATGAGCAGTTCTTC. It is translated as CASSHRDYNNYNEQFF.

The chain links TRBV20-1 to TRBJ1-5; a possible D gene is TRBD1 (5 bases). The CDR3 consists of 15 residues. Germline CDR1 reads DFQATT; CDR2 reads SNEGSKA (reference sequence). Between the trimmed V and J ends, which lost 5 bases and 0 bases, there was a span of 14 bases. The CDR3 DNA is TGCAGTGCTTTCAGACAGTCCCTTAGCAATCAGCCCCAGCATTTT. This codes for CSAFRQSLSNQPQHF.

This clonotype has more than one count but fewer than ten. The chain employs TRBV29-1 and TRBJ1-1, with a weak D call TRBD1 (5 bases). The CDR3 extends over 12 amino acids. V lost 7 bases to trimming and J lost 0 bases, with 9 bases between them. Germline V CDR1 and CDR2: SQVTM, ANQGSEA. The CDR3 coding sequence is TGCAGCGGAGTGACAGTGAACACTGAAGCTTTCTTT. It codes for CSGVTVNTEAFF.

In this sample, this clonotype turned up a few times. The CDR3: CAWRMWGQTQYF. In DNA form, the CDR3 reads TGTGCCTGGAGAATGTGGGGCCAGACCCAGTACTTC. The rearrangement uses TRBV30 and TRBJ2-5, with TRBD1 as a possible D gene (5 bases). CDR1 GTSNPN and CDR2 SVGIG come from the germline V gene (reference sequence). The V and J ends lost 3 bases and 6 bases respectively, with 11 bases between them. This CDR3 is built from 12 residues.

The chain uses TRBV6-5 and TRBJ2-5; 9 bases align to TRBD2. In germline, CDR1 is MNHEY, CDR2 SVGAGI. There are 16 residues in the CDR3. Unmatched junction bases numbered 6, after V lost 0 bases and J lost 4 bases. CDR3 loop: CASSYSGGRARETQYF. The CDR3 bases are TGTGCCAGCAGTTACTCGGGCGGGAGGGCGCGAGAGACCCAGTACTTC.

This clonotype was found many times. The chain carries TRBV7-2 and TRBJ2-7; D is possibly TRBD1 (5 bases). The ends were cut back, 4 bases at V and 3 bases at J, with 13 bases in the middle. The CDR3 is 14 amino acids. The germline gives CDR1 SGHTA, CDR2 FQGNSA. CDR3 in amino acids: CASSSTVTFYEQYF. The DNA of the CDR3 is TGTGCCAGCAGCTCGACAGTTACCTTCTACGAGCAGTACTTC. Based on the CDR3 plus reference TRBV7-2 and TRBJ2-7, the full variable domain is GAGVSQSPSNKVTEKGKDVELRCDPISGHTALYWYRQSLGQGLEFLIYFQGNSAPDKSGLPSDRFSAERTGGSVSTLTIQRTQQEDSAVYLCASSSTVTFYEQYFGPGTRLTVT.

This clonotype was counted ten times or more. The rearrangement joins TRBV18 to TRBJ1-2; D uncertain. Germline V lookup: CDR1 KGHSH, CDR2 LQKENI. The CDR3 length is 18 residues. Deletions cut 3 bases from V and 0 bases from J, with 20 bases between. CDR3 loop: CASSPSSHFTRPNYGYTF. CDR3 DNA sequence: TGTGCCAGCTCACCGAGCTCTCATTTTACTAGACCTAACTATGGCTACACCTTC.

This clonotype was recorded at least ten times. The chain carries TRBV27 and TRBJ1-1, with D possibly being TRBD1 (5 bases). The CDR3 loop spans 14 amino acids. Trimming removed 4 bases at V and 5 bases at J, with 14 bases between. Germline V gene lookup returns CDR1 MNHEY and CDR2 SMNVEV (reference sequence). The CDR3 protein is CASSYEWGSTEAFF. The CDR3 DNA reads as TGTGCCAGCAGTTACGAATGGGGGAGTACTGAAGCTTTCTTT.